What follows are 15 T cell receptor beta chains derived from one specimen sequenced in a study of lymphopenia after photon versus proton radiotherapy. Measured with immunoSEQ multiplex PCR; TCRdb has only the in-frame clones, and not every one. The sample gives 150,000 to 200,000 clones, 80% to 90% of which show up once; about 4.7% is in the top ten. Source: peripheral blood, taken from a patient treated with photon-based radiotherapy. These receptors were taken from a man aged 45 to 65 with gastric cancer.

This chain joins TRBV28 and TRBJ2-6; D unresolved. The ends were cut back, 10 bases at V and 3 bases at J, with 10 bases in the middle. The germline V gene encodes CDR1 MDHEN and CDR2 SYDVKM. The CDR3 has 13 residues. The CDR3: CATREYGANVLTF. The CDR3 DNA is TGTGCCACCCGCGAATATGGGGCCAACGTCCTGACTTTC.

The chain uses TRBV19 and TRBJ2-3, with TRBD2 as a possible D gene (6 bases). The CDR3 covers 16 residues. The germline CDR1 and CDR2 sequences are LNHDA and SQIVND (reference sequence). V was pared by 5 bases and J by 3 bases, with 18 bases between. CDR3 coding DNA: TGTGCCAGTAGTTTCGGTTCGTCACGGGGGACAGATACGCAGTATTTT. Its protein is CASSFGSSRGTDTQYF.

This chain connects TRBV28 to TRBJ1-1, with 7 bases matching TRBD1. The CDR3 has 15 amino acids. CDR1 and CDR2 from the germline V gene are MDHEN and SYDVKM. V dropped 5 bases and J dropped 5; count of bases not matched to a gene: 11. CDR3 amino acids: CASSTFTGASTEAFF. DNA for the CDR3: TGTGCCAGCAGTACCTTCACAGGGGCGTCGACTGAAGCTTTCTTT.

The rearrangement joins TRBV7-9 to TRBJ2-7; 10 bases align to TRBD1. Germline values: CDR1 SEHNR, CDR2 FQNEAQ (reference sequence). The V gene end was trimmed by 3 bases and the J gene end by 2 bases; junction bases not matched to a gene: 4. CDR3 length equals 15 residues. The CDR3 bases are TGTGCCAGCAGCTTGCAGGGGACAGGGGCCTACGAGCAGTACTTC. Protein: CASSLQGTGAYEQYF.

The chain has TRBV6-5 and TRBJ1-1; TRBD1 matches at 11 bases. This CDR3 region has 15 residues. The trim removed 7 bases at V and 4 bases at J, leaving 8 bases unmatched. In germline, CDR1 is MNHEY, CDR2 SVGAGI. The DNA of the CDR3 is TGTGCCAGCACCCCCAGGGGACAGGGGGGCACTGAAGCTTTCTTT. This codes for CASTPRGQGGTEAFF.

The genes are TRBV5-6 and TRBJ2-3, with 7 bases identical to TRBD2. Trimming cost V 1 base and J 7 bases; bases outside gene matches: 9. Germline V gene data show CDR1 as SGHDT and CDR2 as YYEEEE. The CDR3 is 15 amino acids. The CDR3 nucleotides are TGTGCCAGCAGCTTGTTTTCTAGCGGAGGAAATACGCAGTATTTT. Its translation: CASSLFSSGGNTQYF.

The rearrangement joins TRBV11-3 to TRBJ2-1; D unresolved. Germline CDR1 and CDR2: SGHNT and YENEEA. The V and J ends lost 4 bases and 4 bases respectively, with 5 bases between them. This CDR3 is built from 12 residues. The CDR3 protein is CASSSRYNEQFF. The DNA for the CDR3 is TGTGCCAGCAGCTCCCGATACAATGAGCAGTTCTTC.

Here the CDR3 DNA reads TGTGCCAGCAGTTCCCGGGACAAAGCTAACTATGGCTACACCTTC. This encodes CASSSRDKANYGYTF. The chain joins TRBV6-5 to TRBJ1-2; D is perhaps TRBD1 (6 bases). Trimming took off 4 bases at V and 0 bases at J, with 12 bases between the two ends. There are 15 residues in the CDR3. Germline V lookup: CDR1 MNHEY, CDR2 SVGAGI.

V usage is TRBV29-1 and J usage is TRBJ2-2; 12 bases map to TRBD2. V gave up 5 bases and J gave up 5 bases; unmatched junction bases: 15. Germline CDR1 SQVTM, CDR2 ANQGSEA. CDR3 length: 18 amino acids. CDR3 coding DNA: TGCAGCGTTCGCCTTGTGACTAGCGGGAGCCCTGGGACCGGGGAGCTGTTTTTT. As protein: CSVRLVTSGSPGTGELFF.

The chain recombines TRBV4-1 with TRBJ2-2; weak D call: TRBD2 (6 bases). Germline CDR1 is MGHRA and CDR2 is YSYEKL. With 3 bases removed from V and 1 base from J, the gap between germline ends came to 12 bases. This CDR3 is 16 amino acids long. CDR3 amino acids: CASSHVSGWNTGELFF. CDR3 nucleotides: TGCGCCAGCAGCCATGTCAGCGGGTGGAACACCGGGGAGCTGTTTTTT.

This chain uses TRBV7-9 with TRBJ2-1, with D unresolved. The germline V gene has CDR1 SEHNR and CDR2 FQNEAQ (reference sequence). V shed 5 bases and J shed 0 bases, with 11 bases lying between them. CDR3 length: 15 amino acids. The CDR3 here is CASSQSVHSYNEQFF. In DNA, the CDR3 is TGTGCCAGCAGCCAATCAGTTCACTCCTACAATGAGCAGTTCTTC.

This sequence joins TRBV21-1 and TRBJ1-4; the tabulated D call, TRBD1, remains unverified against the DNA. TRBV21-1 is a pseudogene. The CDR3 extends over 16 amino acids. For the CDR3, the DNA is TGTGCCAGCAGCAAAAAGCTTTTGCAGGGAAGTGAAAAACTGTTTTTT. It codes for CASSKKLLQGSEKLFF.

The V and J genes are TRBV2 and TRBJ2-6; the D is unclear. V shed 8 bases and J shed 4 bases, with 15 bases lying between them. Germline V CDR1 and CDR2: SNHLY, FYNNEI. CDR3 length equals 15 residues. Written as DNA, the CDR3 is TGTGCCAGCCGTTATCCATCGCTCGGGGCCAACGTCCTGACTTTC. It codes for CASRYPSLGANVLTF.

The rearrangement links TRBV7-2 to TRBJ1-2; D is unclear. V dropped 1 base and J dropped 2 bases, with 5 bases sitting between them. Germline V gene lookup returns CDR1 SGHTA and CDR2 FQGNSA. The CDR3 runs to 13 residues. The CDR3, as DNA: TGTGCCAGCAGCTTAGACCCCAACTATGGCTACACCTTC. It is translated as CASSLDPNYGYTF.

This clone came up once. The gene calls are TRBV27 and TRBJ2-7; D may correspond to TRBD1 or TRBD2 (6 bases each). CDR3 size: 15 residues. Germline V gives CDR1 MNHEY, CDR2 SMNVEV (reference sequence). Trimming removed 5 bases from V and 2 bases from J, with 16 bases in between. The CDR3 sequence is CASSDIKGGPYEQYF. CDR3 coding DNA: TGTGCCAGCAGTGACATCAAGGGGGGTCCCTACGAGCAGTACTTC.